This T cell receptor (beta chain) was recorded in a study of monozygotic twins with inflammatory bowel disease. Every TCR library consumed roughly 4,000 ng of total RNA. UMIs bearing a 6-nucleotide sample barcode were added through template switching. Both the TCRalpha cDNA and the TCRbeta cDNA were taken through two nested PCRs, lasting about 15 and 9 cycles. TCRdb reworked the 5' RACE reads into one entry per CDR3 protein, no DNA. This sample's table has 420,000 or so distinct CDR3 sequences. The CDR3 is 16 residues long. The germline gives CDR1 SEHNR, CDR2 FQNEAQ (reference sequence). The chain employs TRBV7-9 and TRBJ2-7; TCRdb outputs TRBD1, but without DNA this stays unchecked. This receptor was taken from a human donor with ulcerative colitis or Crohn's disease, or a healthy co-twin of an affected twin (not recorded which). Input material: blood. The CDR3 sequence is CASSLSTGGRYYEQYF.